The clone carrying this TCR beta chain was seen a few times. Its antigen remains unknown. This entry belongs to a study of cytotoxic CD8 clonotypes in ibrutinib-treated CLL. Study information: After a median of around six years, some 15 patients stayed remitted and some twelve progressed; responses had been partial in about 24 and complete in 2.

Findings of the study overall: Sustained-remission and progressing patients were not sampled at matched times.

Trimming took 5 bases from V and 1 from J, leaving 8 bases between them. Looked up from germline, CDR1 is PRHDT and CDR2 is FYEKMQ (reference sequence). The CDR3 extends over 13 amino acids. This table comes from immunoSEQ multiplex PCR, and its TCRdb copy is limited to in-frame clones, with some not included. The data show a few hundred thousand clones, with roughly 80% seen just once and about 6.7% held by the top ten. The chain recombines TRBV13 with TRBJ1-1; D gene unclear. The TCR sequence derives from a human donor with chronic lymphocytic leukemia. The sequencing used PBMCs, collected before ibrutinib treatment. This chain's CDR3 is CASSPRKNTEAFF. CDR3 DNA sequence: TGTGCCAGCAGCCCCAGGAAGAACACTGAAGCTTTCTTT.